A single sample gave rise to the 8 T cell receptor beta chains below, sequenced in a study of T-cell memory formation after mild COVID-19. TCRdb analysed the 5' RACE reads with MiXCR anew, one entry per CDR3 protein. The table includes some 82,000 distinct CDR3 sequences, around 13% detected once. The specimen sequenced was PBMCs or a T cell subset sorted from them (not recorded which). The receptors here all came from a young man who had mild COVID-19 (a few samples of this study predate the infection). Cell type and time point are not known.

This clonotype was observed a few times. CDR3 DNA: TGTGCCATCGTGGGGGAGACCCAGTACTTC. Its translation: CAIVGETQYF. This chain uses TRBV2 with TRBJ2-5; no definite D call. CDR1 and CDR2 (germline): SNHLY, FYNNEI. This CDR3 is 10 amino acids long. Trimming cost V 10 bases and J 5 bases, with 8 bases left between them. The whole variable domain, remainder taken from reference TRBV2 and TRBJ2-5, is EPEVTQTPSHQVTQMGQEVILRCVPISNHLYFYWYRQILGQKVEFLVSFYNNEISEKSEIFDDQFSVERPDGSNFTLKIRSTKLEDSAMYFCAIVGETQYFGPGTRLLVL.

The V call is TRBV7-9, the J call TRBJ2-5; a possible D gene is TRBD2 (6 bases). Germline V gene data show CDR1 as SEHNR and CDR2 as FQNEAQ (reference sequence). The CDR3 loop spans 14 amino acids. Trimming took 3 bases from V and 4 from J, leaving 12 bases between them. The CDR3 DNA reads TGTGCCAGCAGCTTTGGCGGGGCGGGAGAGACCCAGTACTTC. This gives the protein CASSFGGAGETQYF.

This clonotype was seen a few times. Here the CDR3 reads CASSQFRVGTYEQYF. The CDR3 region has the DNA TGCGCCAGCAGCCAATTCCGGGTTGGCACCTACGAGCAGTACTTC. The chain is built from TRBV4-3 and TRBJ2-7; D not resolved. Per germline, CDR1 LGHNA and CDR2 YSLEER. There are 15 residues in the CDR3. Trimming left V 2 bases short and J 2 bases short, with 13 bases between.

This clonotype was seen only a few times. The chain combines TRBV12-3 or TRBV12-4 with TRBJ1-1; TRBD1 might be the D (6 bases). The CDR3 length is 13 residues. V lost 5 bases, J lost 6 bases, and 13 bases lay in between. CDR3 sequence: CASSQGLRAEAFF. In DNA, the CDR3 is TGTGCCAGCAGTCAGGGGCTACGCGCTGAAGCTTTCTTT.

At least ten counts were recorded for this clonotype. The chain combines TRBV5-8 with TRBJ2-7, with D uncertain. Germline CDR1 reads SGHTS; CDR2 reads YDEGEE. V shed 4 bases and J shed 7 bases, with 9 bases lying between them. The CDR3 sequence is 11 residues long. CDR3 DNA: TGTGCCAGCAGCCCCCTTCGTGAGCAGTACTTC. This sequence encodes CASSPLREQYF.

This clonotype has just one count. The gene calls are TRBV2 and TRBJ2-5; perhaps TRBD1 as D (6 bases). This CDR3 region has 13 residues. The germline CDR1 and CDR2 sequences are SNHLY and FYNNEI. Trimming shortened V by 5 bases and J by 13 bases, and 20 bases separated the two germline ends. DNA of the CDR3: TGTGCCAGCAGTCAAACAGGGATATCAGAGAGGTACTTC. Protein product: CASSQTGISERYF.

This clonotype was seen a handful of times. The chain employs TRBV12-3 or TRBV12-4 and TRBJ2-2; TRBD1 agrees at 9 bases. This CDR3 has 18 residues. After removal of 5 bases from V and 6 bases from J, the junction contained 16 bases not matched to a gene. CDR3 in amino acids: CASSKFTGTGYGAGELFF. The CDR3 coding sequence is TGTGCCAGCAGTAAATTCACCGGGACAGGGTATGGAGCCGGGGAGCTGTTTTTT.

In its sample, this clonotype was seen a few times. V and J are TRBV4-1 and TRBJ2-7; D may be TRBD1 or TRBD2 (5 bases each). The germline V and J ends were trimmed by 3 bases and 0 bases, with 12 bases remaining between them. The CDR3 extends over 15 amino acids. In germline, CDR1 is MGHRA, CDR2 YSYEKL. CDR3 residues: CASSQTGASSYEQYV. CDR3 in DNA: TGCGCCAGCAGCCAGACCGGGGCGAGCTCCTACGAGCAGTACGTC.